This TCR beta chain was sequenced in a study of Ad26.COV2.S vaccination and SARS-CoV-2 variants. TCRdb's copy holds only in-frame clones and misses some; the assay was immunoSEQ multiplex PCR. Among 400,000 to 450,000 clones listed, about 93% were seen once. Treatment in this sample: about 20 received Ad26.COV2.S at low or high dose, single or two shots; about 5 received placebo; per-sample allocation not given. Specimen acquisition occurred on day 63 following the initial vaccine or placebo injection. Wuhan-strain SARS-CoV-2 spike was expressed by the Ad26 vector that made up the vaccine. With regard to this clone: Its antigen is unidentified.

V lost 5 bases to trimming and J lost 1 base, with 8 bases between them. Germline values: CDR1 MNHEY, CDR2 SVGAGI. CDR3 length: 13 residues. Notes on the study in general: People given the vaccine had a wider spike-specific TCR breadth than placebo recipients did. Spike-specific responses of CD8+ and CD4+ T cells were reported to display substantial breadth after vaccination. Vaccine and placebo recipients had similar non-spike TCR breadth.

This sequence was found in a person between 18 and 59 years old who received the Ad26.COV2.S COVID-19 vaccine or a placebo. This rearrangement joins TRBV6-5 to TRBJ1-1; D unresolved. The sample in question was peripheral blood, obtained in a trial of Ad26.COV2.S vaccine versus placebo. In DNA form, the CDR3 reads TGTGCCAGCAGTCTGGCAGCGAACACTGAAGCTTTCTTT. Translated: CASSLAANTEAFF.